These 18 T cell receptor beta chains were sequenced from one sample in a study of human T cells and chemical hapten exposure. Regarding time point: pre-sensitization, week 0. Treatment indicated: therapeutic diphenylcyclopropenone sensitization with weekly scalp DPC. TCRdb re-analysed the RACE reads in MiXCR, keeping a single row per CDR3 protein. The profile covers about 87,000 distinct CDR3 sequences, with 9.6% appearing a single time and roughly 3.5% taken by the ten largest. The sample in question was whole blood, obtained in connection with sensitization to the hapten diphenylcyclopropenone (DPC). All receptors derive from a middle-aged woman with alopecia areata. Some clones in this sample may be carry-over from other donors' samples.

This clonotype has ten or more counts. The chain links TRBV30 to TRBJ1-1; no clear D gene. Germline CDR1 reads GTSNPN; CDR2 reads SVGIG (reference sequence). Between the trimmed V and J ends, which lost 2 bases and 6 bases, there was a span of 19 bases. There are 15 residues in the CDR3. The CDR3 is CAWSSDPTPSPEAFF. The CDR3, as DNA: TGTGCCTGGAGTTCGGACCCAACTCCCAGCCCTGAAGCTTTCTTT.

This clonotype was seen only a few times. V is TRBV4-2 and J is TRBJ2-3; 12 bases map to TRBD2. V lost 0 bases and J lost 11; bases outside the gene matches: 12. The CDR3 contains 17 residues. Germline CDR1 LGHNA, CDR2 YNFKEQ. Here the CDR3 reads CASSQDQGASGGGRQYF. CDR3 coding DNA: TGTGCCAGCAGCCAAGATCAAGGGGCTAGCGGGGGGGGACGGCAGTATTTT.

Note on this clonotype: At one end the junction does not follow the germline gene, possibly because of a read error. As DNA, the CDR3 is TGTGCCAGCAGTGCCTATGGCGGGGGCTTCACTGAAGGTTTCTTT. Translated: CASSAYGGGFTEGFF. This chain links TRBV6-1 with TRBJ1-1, with D maybe TRBD1 (6 bases). The CDR3 totals 15 residues. The germline V gene has CDR1 MNHNS and CDR2 SASEGT.

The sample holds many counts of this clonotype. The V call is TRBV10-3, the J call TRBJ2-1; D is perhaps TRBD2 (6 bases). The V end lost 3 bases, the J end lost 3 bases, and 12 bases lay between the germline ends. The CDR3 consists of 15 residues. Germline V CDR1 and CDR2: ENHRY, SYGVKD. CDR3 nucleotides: TGTGCCATCAGTGAAGGGTCGGGGGACTACAATGAGCAGTTCTTC. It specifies CAISEGSGDYNEQFF.

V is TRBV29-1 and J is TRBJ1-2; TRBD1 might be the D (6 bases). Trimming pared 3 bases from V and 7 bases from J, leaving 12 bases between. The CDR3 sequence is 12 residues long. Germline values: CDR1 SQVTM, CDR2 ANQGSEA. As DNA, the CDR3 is TGCAGCGTTGAGGGGGCGGGATCTGGCTACACCTTC. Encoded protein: CSVEGAGSGYTF.

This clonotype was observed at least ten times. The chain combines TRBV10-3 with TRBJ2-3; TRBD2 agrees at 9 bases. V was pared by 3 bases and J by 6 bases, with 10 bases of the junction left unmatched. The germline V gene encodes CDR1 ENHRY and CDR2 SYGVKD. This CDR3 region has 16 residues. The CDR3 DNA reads TGTGCCATCAGTGAACCAACTAGCGGGCTTCGGGATACGCAGTATTTT. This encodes CAISEPTSGLRDTQYF.

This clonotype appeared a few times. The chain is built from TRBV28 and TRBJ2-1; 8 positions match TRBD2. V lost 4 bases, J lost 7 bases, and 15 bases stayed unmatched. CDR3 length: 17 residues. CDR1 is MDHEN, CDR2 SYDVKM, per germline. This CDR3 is CASSSGPSGLVGNEQFF. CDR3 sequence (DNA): TGTGCCAGCAGTTCGGGCCCCTCGGGACTAGTGGGGAATGAGCAGTTCTTC.

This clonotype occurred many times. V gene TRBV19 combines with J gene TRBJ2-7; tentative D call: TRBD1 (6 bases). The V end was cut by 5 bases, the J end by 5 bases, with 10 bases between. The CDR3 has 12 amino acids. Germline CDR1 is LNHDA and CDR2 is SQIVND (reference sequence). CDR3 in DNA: TGTGCCAGTAGTCACGGGACACACGAGCAGTACTTC. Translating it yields CASSHGTHEQYF.

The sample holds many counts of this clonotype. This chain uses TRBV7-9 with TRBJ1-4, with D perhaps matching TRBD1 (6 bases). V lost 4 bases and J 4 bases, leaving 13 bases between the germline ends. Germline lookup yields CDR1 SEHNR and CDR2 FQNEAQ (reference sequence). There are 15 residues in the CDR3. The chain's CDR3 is CASSSSDRYNEKLFF. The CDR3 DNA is TGTGCCAGCAGCTCGTCGGACAGATATAATGAAAAACTGTTTTTT.

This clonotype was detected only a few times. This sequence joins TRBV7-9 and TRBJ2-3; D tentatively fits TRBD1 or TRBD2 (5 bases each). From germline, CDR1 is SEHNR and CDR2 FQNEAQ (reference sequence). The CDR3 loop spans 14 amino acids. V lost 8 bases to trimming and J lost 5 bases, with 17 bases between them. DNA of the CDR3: TGTGCCAGCTCCGGGGCCCCTTATGTAGATACGCAGTATTTT. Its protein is CASSGAPYVDTQYF. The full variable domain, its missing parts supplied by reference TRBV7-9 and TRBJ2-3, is DTGVSQNPRHKITKRGQNVTFRCDPISEHNRLYWYRQTLGQGPEFLTYFQNEAQLEKSRLLSDRFSAERPKGSFSTLEIQRTEQGDSAMYLCASSGAPYVDTQYFGPGTRLTVL.

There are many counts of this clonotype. The CDR3 loop reads CASSYATVNNQPQHF. The DNA of the CDR3 is TGTGCCAGCAGTTACGCGACAGTTAACAATCAGCCCCAGCATTTT. The J gene is TRBJ1-5, the V gene TRBV6-2 or TRBV6-3, with D perhaps TRBD1 (5 bases). The germline CDR1 and CDR2 sequences are MNHEY and SVGEGT. Deletions cut 2 bases from V and 3 bases from J, with 11 bases between. There are 15 residues in the CDR3.

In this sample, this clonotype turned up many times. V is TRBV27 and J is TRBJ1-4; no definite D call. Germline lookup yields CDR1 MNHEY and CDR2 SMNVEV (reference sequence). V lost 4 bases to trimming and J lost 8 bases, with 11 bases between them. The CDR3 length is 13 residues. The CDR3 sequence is CASSSWLGEKLFF. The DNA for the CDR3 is TGTGCCAGCAGTTCCTGGTTGGGGGAAAAACTGTTTTTT.

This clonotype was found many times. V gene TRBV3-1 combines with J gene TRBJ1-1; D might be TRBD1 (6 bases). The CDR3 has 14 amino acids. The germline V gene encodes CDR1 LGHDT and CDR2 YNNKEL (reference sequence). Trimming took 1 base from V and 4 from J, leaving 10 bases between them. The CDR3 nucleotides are TGTGCCAGCAGCCAAGCAGGGGAAATCACTGAAGCTTTCTTT. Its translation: CASSQAGEITEAFF.

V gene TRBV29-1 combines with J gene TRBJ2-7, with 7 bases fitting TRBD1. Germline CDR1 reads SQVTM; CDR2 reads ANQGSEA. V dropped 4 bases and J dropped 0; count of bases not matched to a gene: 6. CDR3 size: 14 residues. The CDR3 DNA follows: TGCAGCGTTGTCTTGGGACAGCCCTCCTACGAGCAGTACTTC. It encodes CSVVLGQPSYEQYF.

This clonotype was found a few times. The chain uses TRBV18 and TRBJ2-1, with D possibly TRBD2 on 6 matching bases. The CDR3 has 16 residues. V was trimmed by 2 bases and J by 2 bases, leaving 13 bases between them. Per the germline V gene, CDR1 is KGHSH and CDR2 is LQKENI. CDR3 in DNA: TGTGCCAGCTCACCAAAGGCGGGGAGCCCCTACAATGAGCAGTTCTTC. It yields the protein CASSPKAGSPYNEQFF.

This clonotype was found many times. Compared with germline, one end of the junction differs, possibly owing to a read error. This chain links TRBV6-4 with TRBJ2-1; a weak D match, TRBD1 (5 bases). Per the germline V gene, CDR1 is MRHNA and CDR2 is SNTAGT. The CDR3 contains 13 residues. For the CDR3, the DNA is TGTGCCACCAGTATAGCTGAAGGGGATGAGCAGTTCTTC. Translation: CATSIAEGDEQFF.

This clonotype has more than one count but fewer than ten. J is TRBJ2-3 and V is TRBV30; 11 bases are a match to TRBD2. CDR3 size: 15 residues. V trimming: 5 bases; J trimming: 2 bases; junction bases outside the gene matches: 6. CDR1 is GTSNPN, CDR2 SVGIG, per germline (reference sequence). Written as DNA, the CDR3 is TGTGCCTGGGGTACTAGCGGGGGCTACACAGATACGCAGTATTTT. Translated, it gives CAWGTSGGYTDTQYF.

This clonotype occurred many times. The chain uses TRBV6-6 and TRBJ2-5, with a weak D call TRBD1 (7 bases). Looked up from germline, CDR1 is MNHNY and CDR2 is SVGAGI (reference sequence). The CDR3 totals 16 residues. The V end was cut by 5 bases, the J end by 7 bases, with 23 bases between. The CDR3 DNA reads TGTGCCAGCAGTCCGACAGGGACAGCCCATAGCGGGACCCAGTACTTC. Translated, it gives CASSPTGTAHSGTQYF.